This record looks at one TCR beta chain sequence and its context. This sample is drawn from a study of shared clonotypes between healthy human individuals. There were no recent acute infections or vaccinations among the donors, who were healthy HIV-negative adults. It was across several immunoSEQ plates that each subset's genomic DNA was evenly split. Repertoires were generated with immunoSEQ multiplex PCR, while TCRdb's copy carries only in-frame clones and drops some. The sample yields around 700,000 clones, around 73% seen once. Looked up from germline, CDR1 is LNHDA and CDR2 is SQIVND (reference sequence). Trimming removed 5 bases at V and 1 base at J, with 12 bases between. This CDR3 contains 15 residues.

Sequencing was done on a sample of memory CD4+ T cells sorted from blood. The subset: CD45RA-negative fraction. This clonotype originated in a woman in her 30s in good health. J is TRBJ2-4 and V is TRBV19; D call uncertain. This CDR3 reads CASSGRHMAKNIQYF. CDR3 sequence (DNA): TGTGCCAGTAGTGGACGTCACATGGCCAAAAACATTCAGTACTTC.